Given below is one T cell receptor beta chain in context. Its antigen has not been determined. At one boundary the junction diverges from the germline segment, which might be a read error. The sample is drawn from a study of tumor and adjacent non-tumor tissue in lung cancer (dated by TCRdb to the late 2010s). A note on the overall study: By cancer type, the cohort comprised 11 to 12 adenocarcinoma patients, a couple of squamous cell carcinoma patients and 1 small cell lung cancer patient. Ages among the roughly 15 patients ranged from about 31 to 80 years, there were around 10 men and 5 women, and disease was at TNM stage I to III. Sequencing produced around 130,000,000 productive TCRbeta reads in total, an average of about 4 million reads per sample. The study compared bulk TCRbeta repertoires between lung tumor tissue and matched distant non-tumor lung tissue from approximately 14 lung cancer patients. Some 31 paired specimens, one tumor and one normal lung sample per patient, were profiled by TCRbeta CDR3 sequencing. General conclusions and limits of the study: TCR diversity was significantly higher in younger patients, and higher tumor TCR diversity was associated with shorter overall and disease-free survival. The sequencing platform is not named in the methods, and unique molecular identifiers are not mentioned. Peripheral blood was not sequenced, so blood TCRbeta repertoires in these lung cancer patients were not examined. With only approximately 16 patients in the cohort, the authors noted that larger samples and more detailed clinical data are needed. Tumor tissue showed significantly greater TCR diversity (inverse Simpson) than normal lung tissue (about 400 vs 180, P = 0.0075, Mann-Whitney U test). In normal lung, the top 100 clones accounted for a significantly larger cumulative share of the repertoire than in tumor tissue.

Libraries were constructed by multiplex PCR. Data came from an Illumina HiSeq 2500. TCRbeta libraries were constructed through three rounds of nested PCR with primers (Table S4) according to protocols adapted from ARM-PCR. Before sequencing, PCR products of 200-500 bp were cut from the gel and purified using the QIAquick gel extraction kit. The source study handled its data this way. Reads were cleaned with Trimmomatic, merged with FLASH into complete CDR3 sequences, and assigned to V(D)J germline segments with MiTCR. Clonal diversity was computed as the inverse Simpson's index with VDJtools. A read counted as productive if the sequence was in-frame and lacked a premature stop codon. The public reads were quality trimmed at Q25 with fastp and then assembled into clones with MiXCR by TCRdb, keeping productive beta chains. CDR3 protein duplicates are merged, each entry listing the most common genes and DNA. For this entry, the V and J calls and clone size follow TCRdb and not the study's own pipeline. Counted in this sample were about 110,000 distinct CDR3 sequences; roughly 73% of them appeared once. The ten biggest clones cover around a third of the sample.

RNA was isolated from bulk, unsorted tissue, and RNA quality was assessed with a NanoDrop ND-1000 and an Agilent 2100. Newly diagnosed lung cancer patients without prior chemotherapy who had been admitted for thoracic surgery in China between August and November 2014 were enrolled as donors. The study excluded patients who had received radiotherapy or chemotherapy before or who had another cancer at the same time. Pieces of surgical tissue measuring roughly 1-2.3 cm3 were kept in RNAlater solution and stored at -80 degrees C until use. The TCR sequence derives from a woman in her fifties or sixties with non-small cell lung cancer. The sequencing sample was made of lung tumor tissue.

Here is the DNA: TGTGCCGGCAGCTCATCGTCCGGGGAGCAGTACTTC. Translated, this gives CAGSSSSGEQYF. The V and J genes are TRBV11-2 and TRBJ2-7; no D gene call is confident. From a lookup of the germline V gene, CDR1 and CDR2 are SGHAT and FQNNGV. Spanning cysteine to phenylalanine, the CDR3 consists of 12 amino acids. Only CDR3 DNA remains: 36 bases, in frame from the first base. With all but the CDR3 taken from the reference TRBV11-2 and TRBJ2-7 genes, the full variable domain is: EAGVAQSPRYKIIEKRQSVAFWCNPISGHATLYWYQQILGQGPKLLIQFQNNGVVDDSQLPKDRFSAERLKGVDSTLKIQPAKLEDSAVYLCAGSSSSGEQYFGPGTRLTVT.